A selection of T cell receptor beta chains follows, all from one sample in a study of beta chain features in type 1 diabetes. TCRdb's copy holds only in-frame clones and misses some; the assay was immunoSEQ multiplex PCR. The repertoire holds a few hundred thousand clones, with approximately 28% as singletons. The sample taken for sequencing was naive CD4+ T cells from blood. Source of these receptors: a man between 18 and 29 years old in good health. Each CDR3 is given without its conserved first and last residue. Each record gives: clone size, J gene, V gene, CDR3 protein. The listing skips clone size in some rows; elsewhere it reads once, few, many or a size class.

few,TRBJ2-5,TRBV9,ASSVYGTVGETQY
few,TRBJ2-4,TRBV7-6,ASSYLVKNIQY
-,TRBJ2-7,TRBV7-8,ASSLAATGRDGEQY
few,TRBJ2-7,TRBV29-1,SVAGTVTYEQY
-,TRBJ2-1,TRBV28,ASIASGTGYNEQF
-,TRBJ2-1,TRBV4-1,ASSSSSGRSYNEQF
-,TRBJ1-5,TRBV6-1,ASTLRRGSRGPQH
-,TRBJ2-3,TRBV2,ASSASSWGDTQY
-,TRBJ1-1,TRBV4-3,ASSQDTWVNTEAF
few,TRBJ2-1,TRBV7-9,AGTRADEQF
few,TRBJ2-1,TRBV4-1,ASSTPGLRYNEQF
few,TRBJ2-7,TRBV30,AWTSARGSYEQY